This TCR beta chain was recorded in a study of early T cells in non-severe SARS-CoV-2 infection. For the study at large: Chains were not paired, and sequencing was done on bulk RNA from unsorted whole blood.

Study conclusions and caveats: Matching against VDJdb likely underestimated virus-specific expansions, favoring anti-spike CD8.

Unique molecular identifiers were added to individual cDNA molecules. Via MiXCR, TCRdb re-called the 5' RACE reads, giving one row per CDR3 protein. Among approximately 70,000 distinct CDR3 sequences listed, around 5% were seen once. This clonotype has a handful of counts. The antigen remains unidentified. This receptor was obtained from an adult who was a healthcare worker with PCR-confirmed SARS-CoV-2 infection or an uninfected control (not recorded which). The sample consisted of whole blood, taken at baseline.

CDR3 region: CASSLAMVAGEDTQYF. CDR3 in DNA: TGTGCCAGCAGCTTGGCCATGGTAGCGGGAGAGGATACGCAGTATTTT. V and J are TRBV5-4 and TRBJ2-3; TRBD2 matches at 9 bases. V was pared by 0 bases and J by 6 bases, with 8 bases of the junction left unmatched. This CDR3 region has 16 residues. From germline, CDR1 is SGHNT and CDR2 YYREEE (reference sequence). Full variable domain (outside the CDR3, taken from reference TRBV5-4 and TRBJ2-3): ETGVTQSPTHLIKTRGQQVTLRCSSQSGHNTVSWYQQALGQGPQFIFQYYREEENGRGNFPPRFSGLQFPNYSSELNVNALELDDSALYLCASSLAMVAGEDTQYFGPGTRLTVL.